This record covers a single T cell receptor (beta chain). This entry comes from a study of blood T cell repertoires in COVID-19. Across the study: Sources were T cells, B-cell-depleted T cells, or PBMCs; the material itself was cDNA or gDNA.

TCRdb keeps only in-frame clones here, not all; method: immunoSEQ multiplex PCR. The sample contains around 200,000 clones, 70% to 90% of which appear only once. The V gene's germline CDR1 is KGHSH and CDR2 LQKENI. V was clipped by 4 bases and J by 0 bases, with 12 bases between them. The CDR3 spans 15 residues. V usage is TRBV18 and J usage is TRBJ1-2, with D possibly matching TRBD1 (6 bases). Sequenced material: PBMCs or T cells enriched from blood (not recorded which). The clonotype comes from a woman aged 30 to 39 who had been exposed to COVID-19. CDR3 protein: CASSRRTESNYGYTF. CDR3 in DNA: TGTGCCAGCTCACGCCGGACAGAGTCTAACTATGGCTACACCTTC.